The subject of this entry is one TCR beta chain. The sample is drawn from a study of blood T cell repertoires in COVID-19. At the level of the study: Acute and convalescent COVID-19 specimens originated in the United States, Italy and Spain. PBMCs, B-cell-depleted T cells, or T cells provided the cDNA or gDNA that made up the material.

In the original workflow: Reference gene primer amplification gave estimated nucleated cell counts. Measured with immunoSEQ multiplex PCR; TCRdb has only the in-frame clones, and not every one. D and trimming were read from the DNA, whereas the V and J calls and clone size are those reported in that table. The sample lists 170,000 or so clones; 83% were seen once. CDR1 and CDR2 (germline): SGHDN, FVKESK. The length of the CDR3 is 14 residues. V was clipped by 6 bases and J by 5 bases, with 16 bases between them. Patients at the Seattle site were enrolled during active infection and followed longitudinally.

The receptor comes from a woman between 65 and 79 years old with COVID-19, enrolled during active disease. The sample consisted of peripheral blood. V and J are TRBV14 and TRBJ2-5; D is uncertain. The CDR3 DNA sequence: TGTGCCAGCAGTTTACAACTAACATATGAGACCCAGTACTTC. Protein product: CASSLQLTYETQYF.